The TCR beta chain under discussion was sequenced for a study of blood T cells in healthy people across ages. Study outcomes and limitations: Shifts in expanded clonotypes may have been confounded by donor CMV status, which was unknown.

Turning to this clonotype: Antigen specificity is unknown.

It was with a sample-barcoded 5' primer and a J-beta primer mix that a second PCR of roughly 7 to 12 cycles was run. CDR3-containing paired-end reads numbered at least 3 million in each sample. Each CDR3 protein gets one entry after TCRdb re-called the 5' RACE reads with MiXCR. Of about 680,000 distinct CDR3 sequences listed, around 49% were seen once; the top ten hold 25% to 35%. Healthy individuals of Caucasian origin from Russia, aged roughly 6 to 100, served as donors. V was pared by 4 bases and J by 2 bases, with 14 bases between. From germline, CDR1 is MNHNS and CDR2 SASEGT. This CDR3 is built from 15 residues.

This receptor was obtained from a woman aged 60-75 years in good health. The chain couples TRBV6-1 to TRBJ1-1; no firm D call. The material sequenced was blood. The CDR3 region is CASSVVSGKNTEAFF. The CDR3 DNA reads as TGTGCCAGCAGTGTAGTTTCGGGGAAAAACACTGAAGCTTTCTTT.